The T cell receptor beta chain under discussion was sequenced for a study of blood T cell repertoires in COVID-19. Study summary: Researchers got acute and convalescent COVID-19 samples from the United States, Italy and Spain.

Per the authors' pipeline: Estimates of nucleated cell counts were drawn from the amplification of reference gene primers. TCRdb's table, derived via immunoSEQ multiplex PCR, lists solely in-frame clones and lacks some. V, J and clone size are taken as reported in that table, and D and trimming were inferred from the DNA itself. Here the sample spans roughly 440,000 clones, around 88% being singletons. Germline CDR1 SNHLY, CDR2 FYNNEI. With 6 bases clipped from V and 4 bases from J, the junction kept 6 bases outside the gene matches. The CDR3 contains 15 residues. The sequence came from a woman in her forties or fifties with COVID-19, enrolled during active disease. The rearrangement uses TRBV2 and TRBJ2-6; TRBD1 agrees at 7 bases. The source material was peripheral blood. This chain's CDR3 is CASRLTGLGANVLTF. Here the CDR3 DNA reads TGTGCCAGCAGGTTGACAGGGCTCGGGGCCAACGTCCTGACTTTC.